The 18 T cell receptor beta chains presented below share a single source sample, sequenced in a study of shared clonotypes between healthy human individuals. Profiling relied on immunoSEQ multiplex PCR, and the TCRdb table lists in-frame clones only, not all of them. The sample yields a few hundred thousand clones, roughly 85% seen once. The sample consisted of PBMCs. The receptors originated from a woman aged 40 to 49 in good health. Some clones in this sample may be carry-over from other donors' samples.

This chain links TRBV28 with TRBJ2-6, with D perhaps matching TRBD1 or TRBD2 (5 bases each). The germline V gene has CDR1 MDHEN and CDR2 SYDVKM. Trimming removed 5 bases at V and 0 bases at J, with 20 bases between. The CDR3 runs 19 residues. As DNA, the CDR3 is TGTGCCAGCAGTGACTTAATAGGGGTGGGGGTCTCTGGGGCCAACGTCCTGACTTTC. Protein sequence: CASSDLIGVGVSGANVLTF. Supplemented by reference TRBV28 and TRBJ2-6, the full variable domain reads DVKVTQSSRYLVKRTGEKVFLECVQDMDHENMFWYRQDPGLGLRLIYFSYDVKMKEKGDIPEGYSVSREKKERFSLILESASTNQTSMYLCASSDLIGVGVSGANVLTFGAGSRLTVL.

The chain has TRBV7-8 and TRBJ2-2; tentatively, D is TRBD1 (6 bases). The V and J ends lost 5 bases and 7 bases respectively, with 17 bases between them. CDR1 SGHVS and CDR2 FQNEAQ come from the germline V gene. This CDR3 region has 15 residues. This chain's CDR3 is CASSPRRGLGGELFF. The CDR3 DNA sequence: TGTGCCAGCAGCCCTCGCAGGGGATTGGGCGGGGAGCTGTTTTTT.

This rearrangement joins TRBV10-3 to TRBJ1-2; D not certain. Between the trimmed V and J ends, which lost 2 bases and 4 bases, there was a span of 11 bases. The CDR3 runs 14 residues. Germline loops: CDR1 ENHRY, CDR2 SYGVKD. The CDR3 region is CAISEIGEAYGYTF. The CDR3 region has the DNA TGTGCCATCAGTGAGATTGGGGAGGCCTATGGCTACACCTTC.

CDR3 DNA: TGTGCCAGCAGCATCCCCCCTGGGGTGAATGAGCAGTTCTTC. Residues: CASSIPPGVNEQFF. The rearrangement joins TRBV21-1 to TRBJ2-1. TRBV21-1 is shown as a pseudogene. CDR3 size: 14 residues.

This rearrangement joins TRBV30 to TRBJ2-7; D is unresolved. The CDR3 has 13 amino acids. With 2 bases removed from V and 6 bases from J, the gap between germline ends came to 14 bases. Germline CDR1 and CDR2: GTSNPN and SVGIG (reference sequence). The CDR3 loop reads CAWSPRRMGEQYF. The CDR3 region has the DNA TGTGCCTGGAGTCCCCGGCGTATGGGCGAGCAGTACTTC.

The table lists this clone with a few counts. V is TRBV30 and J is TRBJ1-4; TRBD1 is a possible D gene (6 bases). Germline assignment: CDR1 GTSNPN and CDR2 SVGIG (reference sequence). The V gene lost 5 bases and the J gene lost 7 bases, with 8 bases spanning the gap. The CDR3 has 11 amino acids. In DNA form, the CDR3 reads TGTGCCTGGGGACAGACTGAAAAACTGTTTTTT. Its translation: CAWGQTEKLFF.

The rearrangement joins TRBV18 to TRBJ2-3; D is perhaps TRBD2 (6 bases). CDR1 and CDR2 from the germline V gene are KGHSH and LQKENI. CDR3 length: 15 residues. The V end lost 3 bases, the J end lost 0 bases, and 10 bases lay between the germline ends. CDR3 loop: CASSPQSGSTDTQYF. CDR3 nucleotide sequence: TGTGCCAGCTCACCGCAAAGCGGGAGCACAGATACGCAGTATTTT.

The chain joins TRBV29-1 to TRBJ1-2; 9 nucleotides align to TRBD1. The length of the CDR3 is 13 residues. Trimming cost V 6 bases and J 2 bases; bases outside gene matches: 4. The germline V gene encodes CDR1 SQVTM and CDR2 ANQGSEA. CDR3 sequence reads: CSVGQGRNYGYTF. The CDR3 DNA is TGCAGCGTAGGACAGGGGCGGAACTATGGCTACACCTTC. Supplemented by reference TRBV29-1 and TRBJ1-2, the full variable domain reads SAVISQKPSRDICQRGTSLTIQCQVDSQVTMMFWYRQQPGQSLTLIATANQGSEATYESGFVIDKFPISRPNLTFSTLTVSNMSPEDSSIYLCSVGQGRNYGYTFGSGTRLTVV.

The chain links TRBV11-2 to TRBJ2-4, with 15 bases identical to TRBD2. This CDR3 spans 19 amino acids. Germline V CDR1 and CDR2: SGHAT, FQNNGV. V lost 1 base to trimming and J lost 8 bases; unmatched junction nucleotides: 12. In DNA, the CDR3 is TGTGCCAGCAGCTTAGTGCCCCCGGGACTAGCGGGAGGTTTGTACATTCAGTACTTC. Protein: CASSLVPPGLAGGLYIQYF.

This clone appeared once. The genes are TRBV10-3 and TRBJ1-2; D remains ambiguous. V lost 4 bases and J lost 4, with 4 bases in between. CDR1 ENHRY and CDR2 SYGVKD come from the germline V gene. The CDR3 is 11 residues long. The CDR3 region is CAISGSYGYTF. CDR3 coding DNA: TGTGCCATCAGTGGAAGCTATGGCTACACCTTC.

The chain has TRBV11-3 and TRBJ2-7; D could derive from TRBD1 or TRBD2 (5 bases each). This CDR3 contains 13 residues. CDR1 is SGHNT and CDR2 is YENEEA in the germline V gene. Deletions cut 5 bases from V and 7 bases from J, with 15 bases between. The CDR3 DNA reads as TGTGCCAGCAGCCACTCAGGGCGCGGGGAGCAGTACTTC. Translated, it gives CASSHSGRGEQYF.

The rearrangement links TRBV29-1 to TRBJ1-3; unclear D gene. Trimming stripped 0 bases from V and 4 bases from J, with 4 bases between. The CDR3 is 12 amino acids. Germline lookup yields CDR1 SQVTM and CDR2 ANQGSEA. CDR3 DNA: TGCAGCGTTGAAGAGACCGGAAACACCATATATTTT. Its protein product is CSVEETGNTIYF.

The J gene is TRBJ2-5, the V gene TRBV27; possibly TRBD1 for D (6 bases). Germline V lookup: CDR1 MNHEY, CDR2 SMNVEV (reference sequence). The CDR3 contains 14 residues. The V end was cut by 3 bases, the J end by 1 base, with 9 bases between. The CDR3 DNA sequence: TGTGCCAGCAGTTTTCTGGACAGCCAAGAGACCCAGTACTTC. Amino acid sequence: CASSFLDSQETQYF.

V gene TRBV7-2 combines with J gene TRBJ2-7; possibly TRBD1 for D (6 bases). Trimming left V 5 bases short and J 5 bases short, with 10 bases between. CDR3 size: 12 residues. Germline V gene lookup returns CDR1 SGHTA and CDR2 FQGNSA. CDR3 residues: CASSPHRDEQYF. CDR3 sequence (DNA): TGTGCCAGCAGCCCCCACAGGGACGAGCAGTACTTC.

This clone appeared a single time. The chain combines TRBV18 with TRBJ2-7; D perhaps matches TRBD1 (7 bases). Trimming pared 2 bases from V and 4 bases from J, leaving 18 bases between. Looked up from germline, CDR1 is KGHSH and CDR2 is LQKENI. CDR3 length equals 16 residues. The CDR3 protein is CASSPVLGGGGYEQYF. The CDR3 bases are TGTGCCAGCTCACCAGTTCTTGGAGGGGGCGGATACGAGCAGTACTTC.

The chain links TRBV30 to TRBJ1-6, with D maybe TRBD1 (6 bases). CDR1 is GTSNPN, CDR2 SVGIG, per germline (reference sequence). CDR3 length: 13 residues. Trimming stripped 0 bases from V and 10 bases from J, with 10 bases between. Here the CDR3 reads CAWSVQGDSPLHF. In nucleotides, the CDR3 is TGTGCCTGGAGTGTACAGGGCGACTCACCCCTCCACTTT.

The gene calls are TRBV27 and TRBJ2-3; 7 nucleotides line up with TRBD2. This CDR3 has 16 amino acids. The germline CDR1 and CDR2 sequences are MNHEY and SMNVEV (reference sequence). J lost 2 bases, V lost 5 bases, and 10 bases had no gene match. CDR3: CASSPEAGTLTDTQYF. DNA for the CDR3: TGTGCCAGCAGTCCCGAAGCGGGAACTCTCACAGATACGCAGTATTTT.

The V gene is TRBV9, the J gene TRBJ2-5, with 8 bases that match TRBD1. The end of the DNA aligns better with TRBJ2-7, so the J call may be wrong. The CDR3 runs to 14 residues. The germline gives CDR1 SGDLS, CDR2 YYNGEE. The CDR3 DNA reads TGTGCCAGCAGCCCCCGGACAGGGAATTACGAGCAGTACTTC. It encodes CASSPRTGNYEQYF.